The clone carrying this T cell receptor beta chain was detected a few times. Its antigen is still unknown. The whole isolated RNA underwent reverse transcription, so sequencing captured expressed TCRB transcripts. Samples of naive, central memory and regulatory T cells yielded a mean of about 3.5 million reads. Produced via immunoSEQ multiplex PCR; TCRdb's table is partial and in-frame only. The data contain about 170,000 clones, approximately 8% of them singletons. The CDR3 runs 15 residues. In germline, CDR1 is KGHSH, CDR2 LQKENI. V was cut by 3 bases and J by 1 base, with 9 bases left in between. These data originate in a study of beta chain features in type 1 diabetes. Study as a whole: The study found patients and healthy donors alike in age, gender and cell yields. Examination of sorted cells across all samples involved 100 million or so cells. Study observations and caveats: Within each of all four CD4+ subsets, Type 1 diabetes patients had TCRB CDR3s that were moderately but significantly shorter.

Researchers reported sorting CD4+ naive, central memory, regulatory and stem cell-like memory cells via CD45RO/CCR7/CD25/CD127/CD95/CD27. This chain uses TRBV18 with TRBJ2-2, with D hard to call. The sequence derives from a man aged 18-30 years with type 1 diabetes. The sample taken for sequencing was central memory CD4+ T cells from blood. Here the CDR3 DNA reads TGTGCCAGCTCACCGGGCCTCTTGAACACCGGGGAGCTGTTTTTT. It codes for CASSPGLLNTGELFF.